A single sample gave rise to the 21 T cell receptor beta chains below, sequenced in a study of blood T cell repertoires in COVID-19. Assay used: immunoSEQ multiplex PCR; TCRdb lists only in-frame clones, some missing. This sample has around 280,000 clones, with around 91% found just once. Material: PBMCs or T cells enriched from blood (not recorded which). The receptors here all came from a woman aged 18 to 35 with acute COVID-19.

This clone was recorded only once. CDR3: CASSLPTGVGYTF. The CDR3 DNA is TGTGCCAGCAGTTTACCGACAGGGGTGGGCTACACCTTC. The chain joins TRBV28 to TRBJ1-2; 8 bases match TRBD1. This CDR3 is built from 13 residues. V shed 2 bases, J shed 8 bases, and the junction held 4 bases outside the gene matches. Germline-derived CDR1 and CDR2 are MDHEN and SYDVKM.

The CDR3 spells CASSSGTGDFYGYTF. The CDR3 DNA reads as TGTGCCAGCAGCTCCGGGACAGGGGATTTCTATGGCTACACCTTC. This rearrangement joins TRBV7-9 to TRBJ1-2; 10 bases align to TRBD1. J was trimmed by 4 bases and V by 4 bases; bases with no gene match: 6. This CDR3 comprises 15 residues. Per germline, CDR1 SEHNR and CDR2 FQNEAQ (reference sequence).

This chain uses TRBV12-3 or TRBV12-4 with TRBJ2-2; possibly TRBD2 for D (6 bases). The length of the CDR3 is 13 residues. Trimming cost V 8 bases and J 4 bases, with 11 bases left between them. Here the CDR3 DNA reads TGTGCCAGCTCTAGCGTTACCACCGGGGAGCTGTTTTTT. Its translation is CASSSVTTGELFF.

The rearrangement joins TRBV4-1 to TRBJ2-7; 8 nucleotides agree with TRBD2. The J segment lost 4 bases and the V segment lost 4 bases, leaving 18 bases of the junction unmatched. The CDR3 spans 18 residues. From germline, CDR1 is MGHRA and CDR2 YSYEKL. The CDR3 nucleotides are TGCGCCAGCAGCCTGAAGGGACTAGAGGCCCCAAATAAATACGAGCAGTACTTC. It yields the protein CASSLKGLEAPNKYEQYF.

This chain connects TRBV11-2 to TRBJ2-3, with D possibly TRBD2 on 6 matching bases. CDR3 length: 18 residues. V dropped 5 bases and J dropped 3 bases, with 24 bases sitting between them. CDR1 SGHAT and CDR2 FQNNGV come from the germline V gene. In nucleotides, the CDR3 is TGTGCCAGCAGCCCCTCCGGGGTGGAGGGCCGGACTACAGATACGCAGTATTTT. Amino acid sequence: CASSPSGVEGRTTDTQYF. Full variable domain (rest looked up from reference TRBV11-2 and TRBJ2-3): EAGVAQSPRYKIIEKRQSVAFWCNPISGHATLYWYQQILGQGPKLLIQFQNNGVVDDSQLPKDRFSAERLKGVDSTLKIQPAKLEDSAVYLCASSPSGVEGRTTDTQYFGPGTRLTVL.

The V gene is TRBV2, the J gene TRBJ2-7; 12 positions agree with TRBD2. The trim removed 10 bases at V and 0 bases at J, leaving 7 bases unmatched. CDR3 length equals 15 residues. CDR1 is SNHLY and CDR2 is FYNNEI in the germline V gene. The CDR3 is CATRTSGTRSYEQYF. Written as DNA, the CDR3 is TGTGCCACCAGGACTAGCGGGACCCGCTCCTACGAGCAGTACTTC.

This clone was detected only a few times. The chain has TRBV2 and TRBJ1-3; D is undetermined. CDR1 is SNHLY and CDR2 is FYNNEI in the germline V gene. V gave up 3 bases and J gave up 0 bases, with 6 bases separating them. The CDR3 consists of 14 residues. This CDR3 is CASSDRPSGNTIYF. DNA of the CDR3: TGTGCCAGCAGTGACAGGCCCTCTGGAAACACCATATATTTT.

This clone has more than one count but fewer than ten. The chain has TRBV6-6 and TRBJ2-4; D is ambiguous. The CDR3 sequence is 16 residues long. From germline, CDR1 is MNHNY and CDR2 SVGAGI (reference sequence). V dropped 0 bases and J dropped 0 bases, with 9 bases sitting between them. CDR3 residues: CASSYSPNLAKNIQYF. In DNA form, the CDR3 reads TGTGCCAGCAGTTACTCCCCCAATTTAGCCAAAAACATTCAGTACTTC.

The V and J genes are TRBV9 and TRBJ1-1; the D gene is possibly TRBD1 (5 bases). The V end was cut by 3 bases, the J end by 1 base, with 10 bases between. Germline CDR1 is SGDLS and CDR2 is YYNGEE. The CDR3 totals 14 residues. DNA of the CDR3: TGTGCCAGCAGCGCGGGACTGGAGAACACTGAAGCTTTCTTT. This codes for CASSAGLENTEAFF.

The CDR3 reads CASSPLAGGNYNEQFF. In nucleotides, the CDR3 is TGTGCCAGCAGTCCTCTAGCGGGAGGAAACTACAATGAGCAGTTCTTC. V usage is TRBV7-9 and J usage is TRBJ2-1; TRBD2 aligns across 11 bases. Germline CDR1 reads SEHNR; CDR2 reads FQNEAQ (reference sequence). V dropped 6 bases and J dropped 3; count of bases not matched to a gene: 7. This CDR3 spans 16 amino acids.

In this sample, this clone turned up once. This rearrangement joins TRBV10-2 to TRBJ2-7; maybe TRBD2 (6 bases). The V end lost 2 bases, the J end lost 1 base, and 9 bases lay between the germline ends. This CDR3 contains 14 residues. From germline, CDR1 is WSHSY and CDR2 SAAADI. The CDR3 DNA reads TGCGCCAGCAGTGAGATGGGACTTTCCTACGAGCAGTACTTC. It translates to CASSEMGLSYEQYF.

This clone has more than one count but fewer than ten. This chain joins TRBV4-2 and TRBJ1-4; the D is unclear. The germline gives CDR1 LGHNA, CDR2 YNFKEQ. V lost 1 base, J lost 7 bases, and 10 bases lay in between. The CDR3 sequence is 14 residues long. The CDR3 DNA sequence: TGTGCCAGCAGCCAAGGAGGGTCGGGTGAAAAACTGTTTTTT. This gives the protein CASSQGGSGEKLFF.

This clone has a single count. V and J are TRBV9 and TRBJ2-7; 10 positions agree with TRBD1. With 0 bases clipped from V and 5 bases from J, the junction kept 5 bases outside the gene matches. The CDR3 is 15 residues long. Germline CDR1 reads SGDLS; CDR2 reads YYNGEE. The CDR3, as DNA: TGTGCCAGCAGCGTAGGGGGACAGGGGAGGCACGAGCAGTACTTC. It yields the protein CASSVGGQGRHEQYF.

J is TRBJ2-7 and V is TRBV6-5; 9 bases line up with TRBD2. The trim removed 7 bases at V and 3 bases at J, leaving 10 bases unmatched. The CDR3 runs to 15 residues. Germline V gives CDR1 MNHEY, CDR2 SVGAGI. CDR3 DNA sequence: TGTGCCAGCACCTCCAGCGGGAGGTTGATCTACGAGCAGTACTTC. It translates to CASTSSGRLIYEQYF.

The chain links TRBV4-1 to TRBJ1-2; maybe TRBD1 (6 bases). V shed 3 bases and J shed 5 bases, with 22 bases lying between them. The CDR3 loop spans 17 amino acids. CDR1 and CDR2 from the germline V gene are MGHRA and YSYEKL. The CDR3 sequence is CASSQILDRSLGYGYTF. The CDR3 DNA sequence: TGCGCCAGCAGCCAGATACTAGACAGGAGCCTCGGTTATGGCTACACCTTC.

This chain connects TRBV18 to TRBJ2-7; TRBD1 agrees at 7 bases. V was pared by 3 bases and J by 1 base, with 3 bases of the junction left unmatched. The CDR3 consists of 14 residues. Germline values: CDR1 KGHSH, CDR2 LQKENI. The CDR3 bases are TGTGCCAGCTCACCGGGGACAGTATCCTACGAGCAGTACTTC. This encodes CASSPGTVSYEQYF.

The rearrangement links TRBV28 to TRBJ1-1; D remains unclear. Germline V lookup: CDR1 MDHEN, CDR2 SYDVKM. The CDR3 consists of 11 residues. V was shortened by 6 bases and J by 11 bases, with 13 bases between the two germline ends. The CDR3 sequence: CASRTAGRAFF. Written as DNA, the CDR3 is TGTGCCAGCAGGACGGCCGGCAGGGCTTTCTTT.

This clone was seen once. The chain uses TRBV7-2 and TRBJ2-1, with unresolved D. The CDR3 extends over 13 amino acids. Germline CDR1 SGHTA, CDR2 FQGNSA. V gave up 1 base and J gave up 4 bases, with 5 bases separating them. In DNA form, the CDR3 reads TGTGCCAGCAGCTTAGTCCCATACAATGAGCAGTTCTTC. Protein sequence: CASSLVPYNEQFF.

This chain uses TRBV18 with TRBJ2-6; perhaps TRBD1 as D (6 bases). The V end was cut by 0 bases, the J end by 3 bases, with 12 bases between. Germline CDR1 KGHSH, CDR2 LQKENI. The CDR3 consists of 17 residues. The CDR3 region is CASSPPFSGDGANVLTF. DNA for the CDR3: TGTGCCAGCTCACCACCTTTTTCAGGGGATGGGGCCAACGTCCTGACTTTC.

V is TRBV7-6 and J is TRBJ1-3; 7 bases agree with TRBD1. Germline CDR1 is SGHVS and CDR2 is FNYEAQ. The V gene end was trimmed by 1 base and the J gene end by 3 bases; junction bases not matched to a gene: 9. The CDR3 is made up of 17 amino acids. The CDR3 sequence is CASSLGNQGVVGNTIYF. DNA for the CDR3: TGTGCCAGCAGCTTAGGGAATCAGGGGGTCGTTGGAAACACCATATATTTT.

The chain employs TRBV4-2 and TRBJ2-5, with 9 bases aligning to TRBD2. After removal of 4 bases from V and 4 bases from J, the junction contained 13 bases not matched to a gene. The CDR3 runs to 17 residues. Germline V gene lookup returns CDR1 LGHNA and CDR2 YNFKEQ. The CDR3 sequence: CASSPSGREGPGETQYF. CDR3 in DNA: TGTGCCAGCAGCCCATCTGGGCGGGAGGGCCCCGGAGAGACCCAGTACTTC.